These 21 T cell receptor beta chains were sequenced from one sample in a study of T cell changes during pregnancy in multiple sclerosis. Measured with immunoSEQ multiplex PCR; TCRdb has only the in-frame clones, and not every one. The repertoire has roughly 58,000 clones, about 92% of them found once; the top ten carry approximately 3%. The input for sequencing was CD8+ T cells from peripheral blood mononuclear cells, taken before pregnancy. The receptor set was obtained from a female donor with multiple sclerosis, enrolled in a pregnancy study.

The genes are TRBV10-3 and TRBJ2-7, with D maybe TRBD1 (5 bases). The CDR3 length is 15 residues. V lost 2 bases and J lost 4, with 15 bases in between. In germline, CDR1 is ENHRY, CDR2 SYGVKD. The CDR3 coding sequence is TGTGCCATCAGTGAGGAAGGGGCTAGGGATTACGAGCAGTACTTC. It codes for CAISEEGARDYEQYF.

This chain uses TRBV9 with TRBJ2-7, with D maybe TRBD1 (6 bases). Germline V CDR1 and CDR2: SGDLS, YYNGEE. The CDR3 has 15 amino acids. The germline V and J ends were trimmed by 0 bases and 3 bases, with 13 bases remaining between them. CDR3 nucleotides: TGTGCCAGCAGCGTAGCTACAGGGAGAGGCTACGAGCAGTACTTC. Residues: CASSVATGRGYEQYF. Variable domain in full (rest from reference TRBV9 and TRBJ2-7): DSGVTQTPKHLITATGQRVTLRCSPRSGDLSVYWYQQSLDQGLQFLIQYYNGEERAKGNILERFSAQQFPDLHSELNLSSLELGDSALYFCASSVATGRGYEQYFGPGTRLTVT.

This chain joins TRBV14 and TRBJ2-1; the match to TRBD2 covers 7 bases. V shed 2 bases, J shed 3 bases, and the junction held 4 bases outside the gene matches. Germline CDR1 is SGHDN and CDR2 is FVKESK. This CDR3 is built from 15 residues. CDR3: CASSQWGGVYNEQFF. As DNA, the CDR3 is TGTGCCAGCAGCCAATGGGGGGGGGTCTACAATGAGCAGTTCTTC.

The rearrangement joins TRBV6-1 to TRBJ2-7; D not certain. CDR1 and CDR2 (germline): MNHNS, SASEGT. The CDR3 has 11 amino acids. V was cut by 3 bases and J by 6 bases, with 6 bases left in between. CDR3 sequence reads: CASSDLREQYF. The CDR3 DNA reads TGTGCCAGCAGTGATCTCCGCGAGCAGTACTTC.

This clone showed up just a few times. The chain combines TRBV5-8 with TRBJ2-2; 11 nucleotides agree with TRBD2. CDR1 is SGHTS and CDR2 is YDEGEE in the germline V gene. The V gene end was trimmed by 4 bases and the J gene end by 12 bases; junction bases not matched to a gene: 17. The CDR3 extends over 17 amino acids. Here the CDR3 reads CASSQDPLAGGPPQLFF. CDR3 bases: TGTGCCAGCAGCCAAGATCCCCTAGCGGGGGGACCTCCTCAGCTGTTTTTT.

V gene TRBV11-2 combines with J gene TRBJ2-7; perhaps TRBD1 as D (5 bases). The CDR3 is made up of 16 amino acids. Germline loops: CDR1 SGHAT, CDR2 FQNNGV. V lost 1 base, J lost 3 bases, and 16 bases lay in between. The CDR3 nucleotides are TGTGCCAGCAGCTTAGTACGGCTTGGCAGGGACTACGAGCAGTACTTC. It specifies CASSLVRLGRDYEQYF.

V is TRBV19 and J is TRBJ2-3; D might be TRBD1 (7 bases). The CDR3 runs to 12 residues. Germline V lookup: CDR1 LNHDA, CDR2 SQIVND (reference sequence). Trimming cost V 8 bases and J 4 bases, with 10 bases left between them. CDR3 sequence: CASQGGSDTQYF. The CDR3 nucleotides read TGTGCCAGTCAGGGGGGCTCAGATACGCAGTATTTT.

The rearrangement joins TRBV6-4 to TRBJ2-3, with 16 nucleotides matching TRBD2. There are 20 residues in the CDR3. CDR1 and CDR2 (germline): MRHNA, SNTAGT. The V and J ends lost 5 bases and 2 bases, in that order; junction bases with no gene match: 13. CDR3 region: CASSPRGTSGGAQDTDTQYF. In nucleotides, the CDR3 is TGTGCCAGCAGTCCCAGGGGGACTAGCGGGGGGGCCCAGGACACAGATACGCAGTATTTT.

V and J are TRBV6-6 and TRBJ1-4; perhaps TRBD1 as D (6 bases). Trimming took off 2 bases at V and 5 bases at J, with 9 bases between the two ends. The CDR3 spans 14 residues. Looked up from germline, CDR1 is MNHNY and CDR2 is SVGAGI (reference sequence). This CDR3 reads CASSYRDKNEKLFF. The CDR3 bases are TGTGCCAGCAGTTACAGGGACAAGAATGAAAAACTGTTTTTT.

V usage is TRBV4-2 and J usage is TRBJ1-1; a weak D match, TRBD1 (6 bases). Germline values: CDR1 LGHNA, CDR2 YNFKEQ. The CDR3 is made up of 15 amino acids. V was cut by 0 bases and J by 3 bases, with 11 bases left in between. The CDR3 sequence is CASSQEDSRHTEAFF. The DNA of the CDR3 is TGTGCCAGCAGCCAAGAGGACAGCCGGCACACTGAAGCTTTCTTT.

The chain joins TRBV4-3 to TRBJ2-1; D possibly corresponds to TRBD1 (5 bases). This CDR3 has 16 amino acids. Germline lookup yields CDR1 LGHNA and CDR2 YSLEER. The ends were cut back, 0 bases at V and 8 bases at J, with 17 bases in the middle. The CDR3 region has the DNA TGCGCCAGCAGCCAAGATCAGGGCCCCTTCGGCGATGAGCAGTTCTTC. It translates to CASSQDQGPFGDEQFF.

The chain joins TRBV7-7 to TRBJ2-7; TRBD2 aligns across 7 bases. Per germline, CDR1 SSHAT and CDR2 FNYEAQ (reference sequence). The J segment lost 6 bases and the V segment lost 1 base, leaving 6 bases of the junction unmatched. The CDR3 has 14 amino acids. The CDR3 loop is CASSLDSGAPEQYF. The CDR3 DNA reads as TGTGCCAGCAGCTTAGACAGCGGGGCCCCCGAGCAGTACTTC.

This clone was seen a few times. The chain carries TRBV19 and TRBJ2-7; 7 nucleotides align to TRBD1. This CDR3 region has 15 residues. V trimming: 3 bases; J trimming: 4 bases; junction bases outside the gene matches: 9. Germline CDR1 is LNHDA and CDR2 is SQIVND (reference sequence). The CDR3 DNA is TGTGCCAGTAGTATTGAGACAGGGACACTTTACGAGCAGTACTTC. Translation: CASSIETGTLYEQYF.

This chain uses TRBV19 with TRBJ1-5; maybe TRBD1 (6 bases). CDR1 LNHDA and CDR2 SQIVND come from the germline V gene (reference sequence). The V gene lost 6 bases and the J gene lost 0 bases, with 12 bases spanning the gap. This CDR3 comprises 15 residues. As DNA, the CDR3 is TGTGCCAGTAGGGTCGGGACACTTAGCAATCAGCCCCAGCATTTT. Translated, it gives CASRVGTLSNQPQHF. Together with reference TRBV19 and TRBJ1-5, the CDR3 gives the full variable domain: DGGITQSPKYLFRKEGQNVTLSCEQNLNHDAMYWYRQDPGQGLRLIYYSQIVNDFQKGDIAEGYSVSREKKESFPLTVTSAQKNPTAFYLCASRVGTLSNQPQHFGDGTRLSIL.

The chain carries TRBV5-4 and TRBJ2-1, with TRBD2 identical over 16 bases. V trimming: 3 bases; J trimming: 6 bases; junction bases outside the gene matches: 3. The CDR3 length is 16 residues. Germline-derived CDR1 and CDR2 are SGHNT and YYREEE (reference sequence). As DNA, the CDR3 is TGTGCCAGCAGCTATGGGACTAGCGGGGGGGGCAATGAGCAGTTCTTC. Translation gives CASSYGTSGGGNEQFF. The whole variable domain, filled in from reference TRBV5-4 and TRBJ2-1, reads ETGVTQSPTHLIKTRGQQVTLRCSSQSGHNTVSWYQQALGQGPQFIFQYYREEENGRGNFPPRFSGLQFPNYSSELNVNALELDDSALYLCASSYGTSGGGNEQFFGPGTRLTVL.

This clone was seen a handful of times. The chain has TRBV9 and TRBJ2-3; 8 positions match TRBD2. Germline values: CDR1 SGDLS, CDR2 YYNGEE. Unmatched junction bases numbered 4, after V lost 4 bases and J lost 6 bases. This CDR3 comprises 13 residues. In DNA, the CDR3 is TGTGCCAGCAGCCGGGGGGGATTGGATACGCAGTATTTT. As protein: CASSRGGLDTQYF.

V gene TRBV4-2 combines with J gene TRBJ2-7; perhaps TRBD2 as D (5 bases). The V end was cut by 0 bases, the J end by 4 bases, with 13 bases between. Germline CDR1 and CDR2: LGHNA and YNFKEQ. The CDR3 is 15 residues long. CDR3 sequence: CASSQEVQSGYEQYF. The CDR3, as DNA: TGTGCCAGCAGCCAAGAGGTTCAAAGCGGTTACGAGCAGTACTTC.

This chain uses TRBV7-2 with TRBJ2-1, with D perhaps TRBD2 (5 bases). Germline V gives CDR1 SGHTA, CDR2 FQGNSA. CDR3 length: 12 amino acids. V lost 3 bases and J 8 bases, leaving 8 bases between the germline ends. The CDR3: CASSFERYEQFF. DNA for the CDR3: TGTGCCAGCAGCTTCGAGCGGTATGAGCAGTTCTTC.

With respect to this clone: Germline is not matched at one junction end, which may reflect a read error. This CDR3 reads CASSQTSGWTDTQYF. The CDR3 bases are TGTGCCAGCAGCCAAACTAGCGGGTGGACAGATACACAGTATTTT. This chain links TRBV7-3 with TRBJ2-3, with 9 nucleotides matching TRBD2. CDR3 size: 15 residues. Germline V gives CDR1 SGHTA, CDR2 FQGTGA. Drawing the rest from reference TRBV7-3 and TRBJ2-3, the complete variable domain is GAGVSQTPSNKVTEKGKYVELRCDPISGHTALYWYRQSLGQGPEFLIYFQGTGAADDSGLPNDRFFAVRPEGSVSTLKIQRTERGDSAVYLCASSQTSGWTDTQYFGPGTRLTVL.

This clone was seen only once. The chain joins TRBV5-6 to TRBJ1-4, with D tentatively TRBD1 (6 bases). The CDR3 contains 13 residues. Germline CDR1 SGHDT, CDR2 YYEEEE. V was shortened by 2 bases and J by 8 bases, with 10 bases between the two germline ends. The DNA of the CDR3 is TGTGCCAGCAGCTTAACAGGGCGGGAAAAACTGTTTTTT. Protein sequence: CASSLTGREKLFF.

A single count supports this clone. V is TRBV19 and J is TRBJ1-5; D gene ambiguous. Germline values: CDR1 LNHDA, CDR2 SQIVND (reference sequence). This CDR3 has 12 residues. V lost 6 bases and J 4 bases, leaving 7 bases between the germline ends. The CDR3, as DNA: TGTGCCAGTAGGGTAGAGAATCAGCCCCAGCATTTT. It translates to CASRVENQPQHF.